This entry concerns a single T cell receptor (beta chain). The antigen is undetermined. The data derive from a study of cytomegalovirus exposure and HLA in healthy donors. Notes on the study in general: A list of roughly 160 TCR beta chains associated with cytomegalovirus was given. A previous analysis found most TCR beta V segments productive roughly 87% or roughly 30% of the time. In all likelihood, a cluster of highly shared sequence variants was a sequencing artifact.

PCR involved 60 Vbeta and 13 Jbeta primers. The method was immunoSEQ multiplex PCR; TCRdb's version includes in-frame clones alone and lacks a portion of them. The sample consists of about 150,000 clones, 82% of them appearing once. What was sequenced was PBMCs. This TCR derives from a woman aged 45-65 years in good health and CMV-seropositive.

This CDR3 is CASSRTGDQAPQHF. CDR3 bases: TGTGCCAGTAGTAGGACAGGGGACCAGGCGCCCCAGCATTTT. The chain uses TRBV19 and TRBJ1-5, with TRBD1 matching over 9 bases. The germline gives CDR1 LNHDA, CDR2 SQIVND (reference sequence). The CDR3 consists of 14 residues. Germline trimming cut 4 bases from V and 9 bases from J; bases unmatched to any gene: 7.